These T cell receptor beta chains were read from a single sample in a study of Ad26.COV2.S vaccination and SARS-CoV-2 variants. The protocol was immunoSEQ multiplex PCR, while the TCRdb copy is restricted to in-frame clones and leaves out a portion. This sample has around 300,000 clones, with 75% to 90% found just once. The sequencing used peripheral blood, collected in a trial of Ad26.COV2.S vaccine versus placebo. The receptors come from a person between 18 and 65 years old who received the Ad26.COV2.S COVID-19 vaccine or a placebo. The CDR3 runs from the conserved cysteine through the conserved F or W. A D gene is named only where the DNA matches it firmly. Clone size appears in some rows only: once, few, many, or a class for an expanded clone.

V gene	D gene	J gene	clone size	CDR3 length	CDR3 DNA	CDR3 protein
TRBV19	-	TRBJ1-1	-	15	TGTGCCAGTAGCCCCCAGGACAGACGGAACACTGAAGCTTTCTTT	CASSPQDRRNTEAFF
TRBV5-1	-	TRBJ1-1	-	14	TGCGCCAGCAGGGAACAGGGATCGGACACTGAAGCTTTCTTT	CASREQGSDTEAFF
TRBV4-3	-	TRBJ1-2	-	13	TGCGCCAGCAGCCAGGGGACGGTCTATGGCTACACCTTC	CASSQGTVYGYTF
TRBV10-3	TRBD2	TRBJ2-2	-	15	TGTGCCATCAGTGACCTAGCGGAACGGGACGGGGAGCTGTTTTTT	CAISDLAERDGELFF
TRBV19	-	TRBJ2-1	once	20	TGTGCCAGTAGTCCTAGACCAAGGGGGTCCTCAGCGGGCCTCTACAATGAGCAGTTCTTC	CASSPRPRGSSAGLYNEQFF
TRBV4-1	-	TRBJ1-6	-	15	TGCGCCAGCAGCCAAGATCGCCTGCTTAATTCACCCCTCCACTTT	CASSQDRLLNSPLHF
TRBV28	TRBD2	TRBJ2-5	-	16	TGTGCCAGCAGTTCCCCTAGCGGGGGGGCACGGGAGACCCAGTACTTC	CASSSPSGGARETQYF
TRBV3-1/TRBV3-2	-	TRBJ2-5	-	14	TGTGCCAGCAGCCAAGTCGGATTGTTTGAGACCCAGTACTTC	CASSQVGLFETQYF
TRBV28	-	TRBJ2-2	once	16	TGTGCCAGCACAGGGACGGCATGGGCGAACACCGGGGAGCTGTTTTTT	CASTGTAWANTGELFF
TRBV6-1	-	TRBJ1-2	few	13	TGTGCCAGCAGTGAAGACACTAACTATGGCTACACCTTC	CASSEDTNYGYTF
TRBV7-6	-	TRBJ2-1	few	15	TGTGCCAGCAGCTTAGGTGGGACTGTGTACAATGAGCAGTTCTTC	CASSLGGTVYNEQFF
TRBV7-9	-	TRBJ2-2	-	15	TGTGCCAGCAGCGTCCAGGGGCCGAACACCGGGGAGCTGTTTTTT	CASSVQGPNTGELFF
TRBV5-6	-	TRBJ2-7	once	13	TGTGCCAGCAGCTTGGTTACCGAATACGAGCAGTACTTC	CASSLVTEYEQYF
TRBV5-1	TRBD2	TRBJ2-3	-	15	TGCGCCAGCAGCCCTTTAACGGGGGGGACAGATACGCAGTATTTT	CASSPLTGGTDTQYF
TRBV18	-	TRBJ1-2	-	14	TGTGCCAGCTCACCACCAGGCAGGAACTATGGCTACACCTTC	CASSPPGRNYGYTF
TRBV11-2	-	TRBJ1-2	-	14	TGTGCCAGCAGCTTAGAGGCGGTCAACTATGGCTACACCTTC	CASSLEAVNYGYTF
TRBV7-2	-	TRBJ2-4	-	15	TGTGCCAGCAGCCCACGACTGTTAGCCAAAAACATTCAGTACTTC	CASSPRLLAKNIQYF
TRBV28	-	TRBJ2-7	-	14	TGTGCCAGCAGTTTCTGGGGGGTCTCCTACGAGCAGTACTTC	CASSFWGVSYEQYF
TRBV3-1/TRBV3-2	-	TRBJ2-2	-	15	TGTGCCAGCAGCCAAGATCTTGTGGGTTCCGGGGAGCTGTTTTTT	CASSQDLVGSGELFF
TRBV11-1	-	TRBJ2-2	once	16	TGTGCCAGCAGCTTGGGCACAGGGCCCTCGGGCGGGGAGCTGTTTTTT	CASSLGTGPSGGELFF
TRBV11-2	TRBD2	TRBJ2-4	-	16	TGTGCCAGCAGCCCGACTAGCGGCCTAGCCAAAAACATTCAGTACTTC	CASSPTSGLAKNIQYF
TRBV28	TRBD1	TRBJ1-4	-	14	TGTGCCAGCAGTTTGACAGGGTCTGATGAAAAACTGTTTTTT	CASSLTGSDEKLFF
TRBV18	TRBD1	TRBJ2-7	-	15	TGTGCCAGCTCACCACAGGGGGCCCAATTCTACGAGCAGTACTTC	CASSPQGAQFYEQYF
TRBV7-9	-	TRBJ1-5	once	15	TGTGCCAGCAGCCACGGGGGTCTAAGCAATCAGCCCCAGCATTTT	CASSHGGLSNQPQHF
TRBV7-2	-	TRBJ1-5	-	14	TGTGCCAGCAGCCCCGGTGGGAAGGTTCAGCCCCAGCATTTT	CASSPGGKVQPQHF
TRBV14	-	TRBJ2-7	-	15	TGTGCCAGCAGCCAAGACGCCGGGACAATCTACGAGCAGTACTTC	CASSQDAGTIYEQYF
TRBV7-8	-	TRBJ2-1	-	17	TGTGCCAGCAGCTTTACCAGGGGTACGGGAGAGTGGGGTGAGCAGTTCTTC	CASSFTRGTGEWGEQFF
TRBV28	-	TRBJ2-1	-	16	TGTGCCAGCAGTGATTTAGACAGTGGACGGTACAATGAGCAGTTCTTC	CASSDLDSGRYNEQFF
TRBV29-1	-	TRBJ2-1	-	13	TGCAGCGTTGCCCAGGGGAATAGGGATGAGCAGTTCTTC	CSVAQGNRDEQFF
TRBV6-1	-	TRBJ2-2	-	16	TGTGCCAGCAGTGAAGGGGCAGCTAGGAACACCGGGGAGCTGTTTTTT	CASSEGAARNTGELFF
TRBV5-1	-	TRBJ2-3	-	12	TGCGCCAGCAGCGCCCCGGAAGATACGCAGTATTTT	CASSAPEDTQYF
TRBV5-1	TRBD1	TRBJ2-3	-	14	TGCGCCAGCAGCTCGGACAGGTGGACAGATACGCAGTATTTT	CASSSDRWTDTQYF
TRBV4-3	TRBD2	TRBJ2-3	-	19	TGCGCCAGCAGCCAAGATTGGGGGGGACTAGCGGATAGCACAGATACGCAGTATTTT	CASSQDWGGLADSTDTQYF
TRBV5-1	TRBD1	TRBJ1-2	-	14	TGCGCCAGCAGCTTCGGACAGGGGGCGCCTGGCTACACCTTC	CASSFGQGAPGYTF
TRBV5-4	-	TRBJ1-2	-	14	TGTGCCAGCAGCTTCGGCAGTGCTAACTATGGCTACACCTTC	CASSFGSANYGYTF
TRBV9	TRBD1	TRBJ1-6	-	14	TGTGCCAGCAGCGGGGGCAGGGGGCACGAAATCCTCCACTTT	CASSGGRGHEILHF